The clone carrying this T cell receptor (beta chain) has a count of ten or more. Its antigen is unknown. V was shortened by 6 bases and J by 0 bases, with 12 bases between the two germline ends. The V gene's germline CDR1 is SGHTA and CDR2 FQGNSA. The CDR3 loop spans 15 amino acids. This entry comes from a study of T-cell reconstitution after alpha-beta-depleted transplantation in children. The study, taken as a whole, reports: T-cell counts and diversity were attributed mostly to newly produced T cells one year after transplant. Reported findings indicate that, about two months after transplant, alpha-beta T cells came from several hundred expanded clones, which were derived from non-depleted graft cells. High day-60 TCRbeta diversity in some patients came from surviving recipient T cells and thymic progenitors.

Unique molecular identifiers tagged the TCRbeta library. A single record per CDR3 protein comes from TCRdb applying MiXCR to the PCR reads. This sample has 280,000 or so distinct CDR3 sequences, with under 14% found just once. The sequence was obtained from a male patient aged 2-10 years who had a stem cell transplant for chronic granulomatous disease, so the T cells may come from the graft donor. The chain has TRBV7-2 and TRBJ1-3; maybe TRBD1 (6 bases). The sequenced sample was peripheral blood, obtained 180 days after TCRalphabeta/CD19-depleted stem cell transplant. The CDR3 region is CASSTGIGSGNTIYF. The DNA for the CDR3 is TGTGCCAGCAGTACAGGGATTGGCTCTGGAAACACCATATATTTT.